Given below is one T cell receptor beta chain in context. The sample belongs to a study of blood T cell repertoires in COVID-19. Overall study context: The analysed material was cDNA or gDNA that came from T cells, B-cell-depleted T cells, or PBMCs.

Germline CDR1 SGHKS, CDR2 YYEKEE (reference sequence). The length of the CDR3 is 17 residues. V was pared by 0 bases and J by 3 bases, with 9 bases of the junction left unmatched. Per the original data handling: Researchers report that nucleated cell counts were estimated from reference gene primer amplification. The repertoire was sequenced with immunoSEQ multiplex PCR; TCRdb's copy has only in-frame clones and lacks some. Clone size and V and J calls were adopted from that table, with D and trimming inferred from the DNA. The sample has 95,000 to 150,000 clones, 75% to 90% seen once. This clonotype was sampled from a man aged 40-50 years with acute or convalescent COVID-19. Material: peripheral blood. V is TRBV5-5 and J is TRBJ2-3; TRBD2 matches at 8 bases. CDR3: CASSLGAGGLGTDTQYF. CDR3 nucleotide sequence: TGTGCCAGCAGCTTGGGTGCGGGGGGCTTAGGAACAGATACGCAGTATTTT.